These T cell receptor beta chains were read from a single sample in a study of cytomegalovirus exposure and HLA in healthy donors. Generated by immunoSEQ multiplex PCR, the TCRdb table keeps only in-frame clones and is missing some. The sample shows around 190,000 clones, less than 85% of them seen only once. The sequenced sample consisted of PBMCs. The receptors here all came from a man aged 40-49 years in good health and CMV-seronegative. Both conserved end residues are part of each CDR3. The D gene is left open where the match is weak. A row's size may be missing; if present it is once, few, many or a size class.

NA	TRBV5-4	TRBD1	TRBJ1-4	CASSRDRGEGEKLFF	TGTGCCAGCAGCCGAGACAGGGGCGAAGGTGAAAAACTGTTTTTT
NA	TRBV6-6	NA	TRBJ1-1	CASSSQGTEAFF	TGTGCCAGCAGTTCGCAGGGCACTGAAGCTTTCTTT
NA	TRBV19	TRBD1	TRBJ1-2	CASSITGASGTGGYTF	TGTGCCAGTAGTATTACCGGAGCCTCCGGGACAGGCGGCTACACCTTC
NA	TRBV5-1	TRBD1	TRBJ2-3	CASRLRQGSTDTQYF	TGCGCCAGCAGATTAAGACAGGGTAGCACAGATACGCAGTATTTT
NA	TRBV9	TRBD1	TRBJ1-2	CASSVRTGFGGYTF	TGTGCCAGCAGCGTCCGGACAGGTTTTGGAGGCTACACCTTC
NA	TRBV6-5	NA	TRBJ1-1	CASRYSGPNTEAFF	TGTGCCAGCAGGTACTCGGGGCCGAACACTGAAGCTTTCTTT
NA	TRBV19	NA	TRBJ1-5	CASSWSSYSNQPQHF	TGTGCCAGTAGTTGGAGCTCGTATAGCAATCAGCCCCAGCATTTT
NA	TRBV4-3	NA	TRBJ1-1	CASSDRQFMNTEAFF	TGCGCCAGCAGTGACCGACAGTTCATGAACACTGAAGCTTTCTTT
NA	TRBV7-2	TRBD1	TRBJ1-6	CASSPGTGDSPLHF	TGTGCCAGCAGCCCCGGGACAGGGGATTCACCCCTCCACTTT
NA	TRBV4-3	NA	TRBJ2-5	CASSPDLAQETQYF	TGCGCCAGCAGCCCAGACCTGGCCCAAGAGACCCAGTACTTC
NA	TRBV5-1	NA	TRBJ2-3	CASSWTIGIGDTQYF	TGCGCCAGCAGCTGGACTATAGGGATTGGAGATACGCAGTATTTT
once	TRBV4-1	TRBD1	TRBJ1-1	CASSQHREKTGINTEAFF	TGCGCCAGCAGCCAGCACAGAGAAAAGACAGGGATAAACACTGAAGCTTTCTTT
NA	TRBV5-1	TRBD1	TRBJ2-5	CASSRDRVGETQYF	TGCGCCAGCAGCCGGGACAGGGTAGGAGAGACCCAGTACTTC
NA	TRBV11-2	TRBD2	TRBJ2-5	CASSFGMTSGSATQYF	TGTGCCAGCAGCTTCGGGATGACTAGCGGGTCCGCGACCCAGTACTTC
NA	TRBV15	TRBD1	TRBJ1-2	CATSRDLGTGIRGYTF	TGTGCCACCAGCAGAGATTTGGGGACAGGAATCAGGGGCTACACCTTC
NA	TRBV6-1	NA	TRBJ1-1	CASSVEVNTEAFF	TGTGCCAGCAGTGTGGAGGTGAACACTGAAGCTTTCTTT
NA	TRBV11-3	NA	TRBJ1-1	CASSSRDSGNTEAFF	TGTGCCAGCAGCTCCCGGGACTCAGGGAACACTGAAGCTTTCTTT
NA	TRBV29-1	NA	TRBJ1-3	CSVGVGSSGNTIYF	TGCAGCGTTGGGGTAGGGAGCTCTGGAAACACCATATATTTT
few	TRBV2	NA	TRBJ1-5	CASSVYGVRQPQHF	TGTGCCAGCAGTGTGTACGGGGTTCGGCAGCCCCAGCATTTT
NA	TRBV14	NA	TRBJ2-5	CASSQELTIGTQYF	TGTGCCAGCAGCCAAGAACTAACCATTGGGACCCAGTACTTC
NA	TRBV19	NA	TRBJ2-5	CASSIGTDQETQYF	TGTGCCAGTAGTATTGGTACAGATCAAGAGACCCAGTACTTC
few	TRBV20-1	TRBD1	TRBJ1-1	CSARPDREIFF	TGCAGTGCTAGACCGGACAGGGAGATCTTCTTT